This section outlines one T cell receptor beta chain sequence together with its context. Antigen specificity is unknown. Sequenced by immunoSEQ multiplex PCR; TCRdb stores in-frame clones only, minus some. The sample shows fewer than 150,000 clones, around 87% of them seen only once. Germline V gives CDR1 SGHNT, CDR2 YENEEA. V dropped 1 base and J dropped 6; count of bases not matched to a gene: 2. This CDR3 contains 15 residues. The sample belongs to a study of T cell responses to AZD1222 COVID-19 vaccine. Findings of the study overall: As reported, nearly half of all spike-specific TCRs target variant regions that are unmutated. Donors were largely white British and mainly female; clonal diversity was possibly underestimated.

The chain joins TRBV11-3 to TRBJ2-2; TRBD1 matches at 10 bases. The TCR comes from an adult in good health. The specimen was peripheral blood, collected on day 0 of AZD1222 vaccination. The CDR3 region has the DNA TGTGCCAGCAGCTTAGGGACAGGGGGTTCCGGGGAGCTGTTTTTT. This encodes CASSLGTGGSGELFF.